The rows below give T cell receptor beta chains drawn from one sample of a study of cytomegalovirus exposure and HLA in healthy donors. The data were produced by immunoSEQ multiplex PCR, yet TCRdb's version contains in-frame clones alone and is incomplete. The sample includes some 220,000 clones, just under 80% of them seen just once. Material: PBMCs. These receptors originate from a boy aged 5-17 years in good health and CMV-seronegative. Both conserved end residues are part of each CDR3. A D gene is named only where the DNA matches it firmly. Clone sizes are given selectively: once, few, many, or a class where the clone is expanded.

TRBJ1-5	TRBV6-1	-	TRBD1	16	TGTGCCAGCAGGGAACTTGGGACAGGGACTGGGCAGCCCCAGCATTTT	CASRELGTGTGQPQHF
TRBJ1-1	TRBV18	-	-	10	TGTGCCAGCTCAGGGCCTGAAGCTTTCTTT	CASSGPEAFF
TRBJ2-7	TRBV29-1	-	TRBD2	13	TGCAGCGTTGGAGGGACTAGCGGCTACGAGCAGTACTTC	CSVGGTSGYEQYF
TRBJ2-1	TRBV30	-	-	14	TGTGCCTGGAGTATGGGAGGACTGTACAATGAGCAGTTCTTC	CAWSMGGLYNEQFF
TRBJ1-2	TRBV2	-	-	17	TGTGCCAGCAGAGAAAAGTTTGGCCAGTTCTCTAACTATGGCTACACCTTC	CASREKFGQFSNYGYTF
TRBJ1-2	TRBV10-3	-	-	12	TGTGCCATCAGCTCCGGAGGCTATGGCTACACCTTC	CAISSGGYGYTF
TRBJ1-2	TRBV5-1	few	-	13	TGCGCCAGCAGCCTGGGACTTTACTATGGCTACACCTTC	CASSLGLYYGYTF
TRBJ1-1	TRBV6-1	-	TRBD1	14	TGTGCCAGCAGGCTCAGGACAGGGGACACTGAAGCTTTCTTT	CASRLRTGDTEAFF
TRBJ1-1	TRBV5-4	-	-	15	TGTGCCAGCAGCTTGAAATCGGGGATGAACACTGAAGCTTTCTTT	CASSLKSGMNTEAFF
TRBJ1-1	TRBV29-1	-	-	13	TGCAGCGTTCACCAGGTCATGAACACTGAAGCTTTCTTT	CSVHQVMNTEAFF
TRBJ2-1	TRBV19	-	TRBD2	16	TGTGCCAGTAGTCCCGCCGGGTTAGCGGGGGAGAATGAGCAGTTCTTC	CASSPAGLAGENEQFF
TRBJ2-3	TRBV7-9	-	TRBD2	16	TGTTCCAGCAGACCCACACTAGCGGGGGACACAGATACGCAGTATTTT	CSSRPTLAGDTDTQYF
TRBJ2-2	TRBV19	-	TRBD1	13	TGTGCCAGTAGTGGGACAGTGGCCGGGGAGCTGTTTTTT	CASSGTVAGELFF
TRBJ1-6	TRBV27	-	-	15	TGTGCCAGCAGTTTTGGAGGGGGGAGGGATTCACCCCTCCACTTT	CASSFGGGRDSPLHF
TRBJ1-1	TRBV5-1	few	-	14	TGCGCCAGCAGCTTGGACAGACTGAACACTGAAGCTTTCTTT	CASSLDRLNTEAFF
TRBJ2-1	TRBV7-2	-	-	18	TGTGCCAGCAGCTTCCGCGCCGGGGGTTCGAGCTCCTACAATGAGCAGTTCTTC	CASSFRAGGSSSYNEQFF
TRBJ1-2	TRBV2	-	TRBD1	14	TGTGCCAGCAGCGTCGGGGACAGGGGTTATGGCTACACCTTC	CASSVGDRGYGYTF
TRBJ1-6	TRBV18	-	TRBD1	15	TGTGCCAGCTCATCAAGACAGGGGGATAATTCACCCCTCCACTTT	CASSSRQGDNSPLHF
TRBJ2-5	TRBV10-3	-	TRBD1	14	TGTGCCATCAGTGAACGGGGACAGCAAGAGACCCAGTACTTC	CAISERGQQETQYF
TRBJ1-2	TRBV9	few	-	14	TGTGCCAGCAGCGTAGGGGGGGGGAACTATGGCTACACCTTC	CASSVGGGNYGYTF
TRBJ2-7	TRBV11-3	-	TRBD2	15	TGTGCCAGCAGCTTAGGACTAGCGGGGGGCTACGAGCAGTACTTC	CASSLGLAGGYEQYF
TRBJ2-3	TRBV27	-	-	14	TGTGCCAGCAGTTCCCTCTTCAGGGCGATGAGGCAGTATTTT	CASSSLFRAMRQYF
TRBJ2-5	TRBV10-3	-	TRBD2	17	TGTGCCATCAGTGAGCCCCAAGCGGGAGCCGCCCAAGAGACCCAGTACTTC	CAISEPQAGAAQETQYF
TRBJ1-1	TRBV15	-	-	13	TGTGCCACCAGCAGAGATGAGGGCACTGAAGCTTTCTTT	CATSRDEGTEAFF
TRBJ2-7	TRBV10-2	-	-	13	TGCGCCAGCAGTGAGACCGGGAGATACGAGCAGTACTTC	CASSETGRYEQYF
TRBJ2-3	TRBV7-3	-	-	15	TGTGCCAGCAGCTTAGTGGCTAGTGGCACAGATACGCAGTATTTT	CASSLVASGTDTQYF
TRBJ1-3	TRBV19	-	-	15	TGTGCCAGTAGTATAGGCGAGACAGTAGGAAACACCATATATTTT	CASSIGETVGNTIYF
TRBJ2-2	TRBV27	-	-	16	TGTGCCAGCAAGTCTAGCGTGTCGGGCTGGACCGGGGAGCTGTTTTTT	CASKSSVSGWTGELFF
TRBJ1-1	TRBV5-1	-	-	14	TGCGCCAGCAGCCCTGGGGCTTCGAACACTGAAGCTTTCTTT	CASSPGASNTEAFF
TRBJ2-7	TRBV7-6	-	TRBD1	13	TGTGCCAGCAGCTCTAGGGGGCCCTACGAGCAGTACTTC	CASSSRGPYEQYF
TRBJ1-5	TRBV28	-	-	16	TGTGCCAGCACCGAGACAGCGACACTTAGCAATCAGCCCCAGCATTTT	CASTETATLSNQPQHF
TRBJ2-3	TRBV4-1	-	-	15	TGCGCCAGCAGCCAAGATCCCCGGGAGAGAGATACGCAGTATTTT	CASSQDPRERDTQYF
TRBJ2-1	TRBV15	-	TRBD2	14	TGTGCCACCAGCCGGGCGGGGGGCCTCAATGAGCAGTTCTTC	CATSRAGGLNEQFF
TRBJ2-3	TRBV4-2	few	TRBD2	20	TGTGCCAGCAGCCAACGGTTCGGACTAGCGGGAGTGTCCCCACCCGATACGCAGTATTTT	CASSQRFGLAGVSPPDTQYF
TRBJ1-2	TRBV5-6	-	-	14	TGTGCCAGCAGCTTGGAGGCCAGGGTTTATGGCTACACCTTC	CASSLEARVYGYTF
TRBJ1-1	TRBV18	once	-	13	TGTGCCAGCTCACGTGACACCAACACTGAAGCTTTCTTT	CASSRDTNTEAFF